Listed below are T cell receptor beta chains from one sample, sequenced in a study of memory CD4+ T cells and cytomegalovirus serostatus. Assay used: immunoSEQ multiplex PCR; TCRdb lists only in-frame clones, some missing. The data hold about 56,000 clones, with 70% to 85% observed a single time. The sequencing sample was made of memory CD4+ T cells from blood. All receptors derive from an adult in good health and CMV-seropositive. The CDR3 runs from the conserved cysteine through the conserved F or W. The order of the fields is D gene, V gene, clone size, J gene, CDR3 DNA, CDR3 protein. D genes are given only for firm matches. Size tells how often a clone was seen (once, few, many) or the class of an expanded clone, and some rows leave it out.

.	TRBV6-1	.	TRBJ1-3	TGTGCCAGCACCCCACCGGGAACAGGAAACACCATATATTTT	CASTPPGTGNTIYF
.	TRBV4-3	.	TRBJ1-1	TGCGCCAGCAGCCTCCGGACAATGGACACTGAAGCTTTCTTT	CASSLRTMDTEAFF
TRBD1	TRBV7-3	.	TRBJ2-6	TGTGCCAGCAGCTTAACAGGGGGCACTGGGGCCAACGTCCTGACTTTC	CASSLTGGTGANVLTF
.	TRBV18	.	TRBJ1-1	TGTGCCAGCTCACCTTTTCACAACACTGAAGCTTTCTTT	CASSPFHNTEAFF
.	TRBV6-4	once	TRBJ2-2	TGTGCCAGCAGTGGAGAGCCGAACACCGGGGAGCTGTTTTTT	CASSGEPNTGELFF
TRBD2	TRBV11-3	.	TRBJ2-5	TGTGCCAGCAGCCCCGGGCGGATAGCGGGAGCGAGGCAAGAGACCCAGTACTTC	CASSPGRIAGARQETQYF
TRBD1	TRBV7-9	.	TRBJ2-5	TGTGCCAGCAGCTTCGGACAGGGGAGACAGACCCAGTACTTC	CASSFGQGRQTQYF
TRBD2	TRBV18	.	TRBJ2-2	TGTGCCAGCTCACCACCGGGCGGGAGGGCCGACACCGGGGAGCTGTTTTTT	CASSPPGGRADTGELFF
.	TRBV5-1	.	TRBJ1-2	TGCGCCAGCAGCTTGATGGCAGGGAGTAACTATGGCTACACCTTC	CASSLMAGSNYGYTF
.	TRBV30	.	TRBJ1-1	TGTGCCGGGGGCTCGGGGGCCCCGTCGAGCACTGAAGCTTTCTTT	CAGGSGAPSSTEAFF
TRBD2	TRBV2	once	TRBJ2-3	TGTGCCAGCAGTGAATCTAGCGGGGGTGGGGGTACGCAGTATTTT	CASSESSGGGGTQYF
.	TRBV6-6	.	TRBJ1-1	TGTGCCAGCAGTTATCGGGACGGGACTGAAGCTTTCTTT	CASSYRDGTEAFF
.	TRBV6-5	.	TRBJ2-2	TGTGCCAGCAGTTACGGGCAGGGGTCCGGGGAGCTGTTTTTT	CASSYGQGSGELFF
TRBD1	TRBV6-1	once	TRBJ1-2	TGTGCCAGCTCGCCCGGGACAGGGGATTTAGGTGGCTACACCTTC	CASSPGTGDLGGYTF
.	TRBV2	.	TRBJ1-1	TGTGCCAGCAGTTTAGAAGTGGGGGCTTTCTTT	CASSLEVGAFF
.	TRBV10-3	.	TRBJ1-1	TGTGCCATCAGTGAACCGGGAACCCTAGGCGGGACTGAAGCTTTCTTT	CAISEPGTLGGTEAFF
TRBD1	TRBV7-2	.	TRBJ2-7	TGTGCCAGCAGCTACAGGGGCTACGAGCAGTACTTC	CASSYRGYEQYF
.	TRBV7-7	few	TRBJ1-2	TGTGCCAGCAGCTATGGACCCGCTGACGGCTACACCTTC	CASSYGPADGYTF
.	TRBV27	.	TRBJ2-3	TGTGCCAGCAGATCTAGGGCAGATACGCAGTATTTT	CASRSRADTQYF
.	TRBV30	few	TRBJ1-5	TGTGCCTGGAGAGGGGGGGATTCAGCAAACCAGCCCCAGCATTTT	CAWRGGDSANQPQHF
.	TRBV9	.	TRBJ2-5	TGTGCCAGCAGCGTAGCTGGAGAGACCCAGTACTTC	CASSVAGETQYF
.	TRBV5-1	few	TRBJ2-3	TGCGCCAGCAGCTTGGGACATAGGTCAGATACGCAGTATTTT	CASSLGHRSDTQYF
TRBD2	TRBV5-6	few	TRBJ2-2	TGTGCCAGCAGCTTGTTAGGACTAGCTTCGGCCGGGGAGCTGTTTTTT	CASSLLGLASAGELFF
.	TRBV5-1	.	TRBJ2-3	TGCGCCAGCAGAATGACGGGAGCGACCACAGATACGCAGTATTTT	CASRMTGATTDTQYF
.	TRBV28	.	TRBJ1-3	TGTGCCAGCAGTTTTGAAGGGCGGCGGGCCACCATATATTTT	CASSFEGRRATIYF
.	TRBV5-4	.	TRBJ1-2	TGTGCCAGCAGCCTTCTAGCGGACACTCTGCTAGGTGGCTACACCTTC	CASSLLADTLLGGYTF
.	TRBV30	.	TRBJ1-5	TGTGCCTGGAGTAGTCGGGCCAATCAGCCCCAGCATTTT	CAWSSRANQPQHF
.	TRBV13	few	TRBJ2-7	TGTGCCAGCAGCTTGGCAGGATGGAACGAGCAGTACTTC	CASSLAGWNEQYF
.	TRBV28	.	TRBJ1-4	TGTGCCAGCAGTTTAAGGCCTTTTGGGGGCACTAATGAAAAACTGTTTTTT	CASSLRPFGGTNEKLFF
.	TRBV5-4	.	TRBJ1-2	TGTGCCAGCAGCTCCCCCCGGGGGGCCTCCTATGGCTACACCTTC	CASSSPRGASYGYTF
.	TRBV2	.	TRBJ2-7	TGTGCCAGCAATCCGGACGTCCACGAGCAGTACTTC	CASNPDVHEQYF
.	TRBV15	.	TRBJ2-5	TGTGCCACCAGCAGTTCTAGCGCAGGGGGGCAAGAGACCCAGTACTTC	CATSSSSAGGQETQYF
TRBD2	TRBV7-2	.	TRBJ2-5	TGTGCCAGCACCCTGGGGGGGCAAGAGACCCAGTACTTC	CASTLGGQETQYF
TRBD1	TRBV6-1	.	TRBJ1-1	TGTGCCAGCAGTGAAACCCTACAGGGGAGGGCTTTCTTT	CASSETLQGRAFF
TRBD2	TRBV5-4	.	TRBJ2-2	TGTGCCAGCAGCTCCGGACTAGCGGGATCAGGTGGCACCGGGGAGCTGTTTTTT	CASSSGLAGSGGTGELFF
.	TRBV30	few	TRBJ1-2	TGTGCCTGGAGTGCGATCGGTGGCAGGGGAGGTGATGGCTACACCTTC	CAWSAIGGRGGDGYTF
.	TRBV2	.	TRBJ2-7	TGTGCCAGCAGTGAAGTTACTAGCATCCACGAGCAGTACTTC	CASSEVTSIHEQYF
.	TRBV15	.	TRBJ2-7	TGTGCCACCAGCAGAGATAATAACAGGGCGCGCGAGCAGTACTTC	CATSRDNNRAREQYF
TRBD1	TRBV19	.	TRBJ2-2	TGTGCCAGGCGGGACCGGACAGGGCTCACCGGGGAGCTGTTTTTT	CARRDRTGLTGELFF
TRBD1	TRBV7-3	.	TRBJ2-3	TGTGCCAGCAGCCGGACAGGGGGTAAAGATACGCAGTATTTT	CASSRTGGKDTQYF
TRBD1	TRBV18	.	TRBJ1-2	TGTGCCAGCTCACCGACAGGGGACGGCTACACCTTC	CASSPTGDGYTF
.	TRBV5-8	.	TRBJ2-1	TGTGCCAGCAGACAAACGACAGGACGCTCCTACAATGAGCAGTTCTTC	CASRQTTGRSYNEQFF
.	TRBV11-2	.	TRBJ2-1	TGTGCCAGCAGCTTTGGCGTAGGTAGAAGACAGCAGTTCTTC	CASSFGVGRRQQFF
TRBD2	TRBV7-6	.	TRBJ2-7	TGTGCCAGCAGCTTAGGAGGAATTTGGCCAGGGAGGGCCTACGAGCAGTACTTC	CASSLGGIWPGRAYEQYF
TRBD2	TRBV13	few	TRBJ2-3	TGTGCCAGCAGCCGGACTAGCGGGATCGATACGCAGTATTTT	CASSRTSGIDTQYF
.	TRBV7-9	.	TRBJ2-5	TGTGCCAGCAGCCCAGGGTCGGAGACCCAGTACTTC	CASSPGSETQYF
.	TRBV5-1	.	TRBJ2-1	TGCGCCAGCAGAGCCGGGAGTGGCGGAAATGAGCAGTTCTTC	CASRAGSGGNEQFF
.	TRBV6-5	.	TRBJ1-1	TGTGCCAGCAGTAGAACAGTGAACACTGAAGCTTTCTTT	CASSRTVNTEAFF
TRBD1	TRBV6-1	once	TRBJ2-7	TGTGCCAGCAGTGAAGAACAGGGGGGCTACGAGCAGTACTTC	CASSEEQGGYEQYF
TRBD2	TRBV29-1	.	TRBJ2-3	TGCAGCGTTGACCCAGCGGGAGTGACAGATACGCAGTATTTT	CSVDPAGVTDTQYF
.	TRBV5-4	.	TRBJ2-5	TGTGCCAGCAGCTCAGGGCTAGCCGGCGAGACCCAGTACTTC	CASSSGLAGETQYF
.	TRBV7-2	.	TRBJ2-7	TGTGCCAGCAGCTTAGCTGGGGATTACGAGCAGTACTTC	CASSLAGDYEQYF
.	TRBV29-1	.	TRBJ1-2	TGCAGCGTTGAGAACCCAGCTAACTATGGCTACACCTTC	CSVENPANYGYTF
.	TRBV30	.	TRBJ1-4	TGTGCCTGGAGAACTCCGGGGGCAACTAATGAAAAACTGTTTTTT	CAWRTPGATNEKLFF
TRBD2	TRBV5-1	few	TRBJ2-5	TGCGCCAGCAGCTCCCTTCCCATCTCCGGGACTAGCGGTACTGGAGAGACCCAGTACTTC	CASSSLPISGTSGTGETQYF
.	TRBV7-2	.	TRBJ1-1	TGTGCCAGCAGCTTAGCGGCACAGGGCACTGAAGCTTTCTTT	CASSLAAQGTEAFF
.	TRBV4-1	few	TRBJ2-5	TGCGCCAGCAGCCAAGAATCGAGAACGTACTTC	CASSQESRTYF
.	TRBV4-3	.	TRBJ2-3	TGCGCCAGCAGCCAAGATCGGGGCTGGGGTACGCAGTATTTT	CASSQDRGWGTQYF
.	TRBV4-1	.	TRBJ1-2	TGCGCCAGCAGCCAATACGTGAGCTTACCCTATGGCTACACCTTC	CASSQYVSLPYGYTF